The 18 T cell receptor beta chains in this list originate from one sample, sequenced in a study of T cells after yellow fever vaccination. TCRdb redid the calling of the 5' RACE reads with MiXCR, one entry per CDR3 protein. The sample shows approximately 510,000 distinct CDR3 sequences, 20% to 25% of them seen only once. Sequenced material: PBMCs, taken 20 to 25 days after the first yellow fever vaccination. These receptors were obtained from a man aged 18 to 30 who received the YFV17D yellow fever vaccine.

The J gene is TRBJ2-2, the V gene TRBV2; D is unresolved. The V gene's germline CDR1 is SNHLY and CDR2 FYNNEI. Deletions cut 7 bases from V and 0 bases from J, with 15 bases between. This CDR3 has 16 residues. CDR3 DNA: TGTGCCAGCATCTCAGACCAACACTCGAACACCGGGGAGCTGTTTTTT. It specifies CASISDQHSNTGELFF.

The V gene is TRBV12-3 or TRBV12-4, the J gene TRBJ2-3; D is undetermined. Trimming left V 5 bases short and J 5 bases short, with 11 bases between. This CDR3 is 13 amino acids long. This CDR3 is CASSDSSGDTQYF. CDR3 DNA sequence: TGTGCCAGCAGTGACTCCTCTGGAGATACGCAGTATTTT.

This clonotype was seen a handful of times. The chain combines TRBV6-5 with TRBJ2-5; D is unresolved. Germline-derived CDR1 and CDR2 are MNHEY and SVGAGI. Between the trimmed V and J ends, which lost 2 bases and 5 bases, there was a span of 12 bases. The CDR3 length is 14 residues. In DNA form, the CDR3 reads TGTGCCAGCAGTTACGGCCCAGCTGGGGAGACCCAGTACTTC. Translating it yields CASSYGPAGETQYF.

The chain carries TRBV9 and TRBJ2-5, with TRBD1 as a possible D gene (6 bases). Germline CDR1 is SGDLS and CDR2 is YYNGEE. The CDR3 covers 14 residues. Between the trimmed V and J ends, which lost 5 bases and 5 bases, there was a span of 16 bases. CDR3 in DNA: TGTGCCAGCAGTCCAGGGGCCAACCTTGAGACCCAGTACTTC. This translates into CASSPGANLETQYF.

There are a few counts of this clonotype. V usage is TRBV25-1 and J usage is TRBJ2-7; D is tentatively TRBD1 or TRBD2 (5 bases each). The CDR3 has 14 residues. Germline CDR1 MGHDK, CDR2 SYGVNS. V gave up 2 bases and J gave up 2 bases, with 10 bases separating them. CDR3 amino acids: CASSEGGRTYEQYF. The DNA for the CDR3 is TGTGCCAGCAGTGAAGGGGGTAGGACCTACGAGCAGTACTTC.

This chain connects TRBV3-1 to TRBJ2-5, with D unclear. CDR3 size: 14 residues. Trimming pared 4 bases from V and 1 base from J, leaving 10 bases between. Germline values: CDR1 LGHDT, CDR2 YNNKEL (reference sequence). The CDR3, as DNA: TGTGCCAGCAGCCGAAGGGCTACCCAAGAGACCCAGTACTTC. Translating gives CASSRRATQETQYF.

This CDR3 is CAGRLAGGPNEQFF. In nucleotides, the CDR3 is TGTGCCGGTAGACTAGCGGGGGGGCCCAATGAGCAGTTCTTC. The V call is TRBV7-9, the J call TRBJ2-1; 14 bases align to TRBD2. Germline CDR1 reads SEHNR; CDR2 reads FQNEAQ (reference sequence). Unmatched junction bases numbered 6, after V lost 11 bases and J lost 6 bases. This CDR3 is built from 14 residues.

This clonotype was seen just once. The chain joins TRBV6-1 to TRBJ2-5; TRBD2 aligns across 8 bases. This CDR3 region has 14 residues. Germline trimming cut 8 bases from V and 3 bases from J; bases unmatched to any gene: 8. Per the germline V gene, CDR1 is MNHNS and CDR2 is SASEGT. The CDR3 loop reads CASGFPAGEETQYF. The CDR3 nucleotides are TGTGCCAGCGGATTCCCAGCGGGGGAAGAGACCCAGTACTTC.

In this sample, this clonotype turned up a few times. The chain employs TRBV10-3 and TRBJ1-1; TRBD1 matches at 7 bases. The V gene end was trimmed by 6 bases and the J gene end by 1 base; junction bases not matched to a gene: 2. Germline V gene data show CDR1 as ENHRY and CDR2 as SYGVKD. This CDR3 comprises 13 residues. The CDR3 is CAIRRTGNTEAFF. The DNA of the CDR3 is TGTGCCATCAGACGGACAGGGAACACTGAAGCTTTCTTT.

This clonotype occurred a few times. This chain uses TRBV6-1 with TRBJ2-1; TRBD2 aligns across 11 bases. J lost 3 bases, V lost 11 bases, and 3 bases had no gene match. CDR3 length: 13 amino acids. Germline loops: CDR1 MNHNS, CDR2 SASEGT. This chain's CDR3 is CACSGGDYNEQFF. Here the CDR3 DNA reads TGTGCCTGTAGCGGGGGGGACTACAATGAGCAGTTCTTC.

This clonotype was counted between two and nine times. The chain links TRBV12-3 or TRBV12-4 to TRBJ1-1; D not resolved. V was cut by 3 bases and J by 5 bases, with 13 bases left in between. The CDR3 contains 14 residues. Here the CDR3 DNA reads TGTGCCAGCAGTTTGCGAGACCTTGGGACTGAAGCTTTCTTT. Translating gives CASSLRDLGTEAFF.

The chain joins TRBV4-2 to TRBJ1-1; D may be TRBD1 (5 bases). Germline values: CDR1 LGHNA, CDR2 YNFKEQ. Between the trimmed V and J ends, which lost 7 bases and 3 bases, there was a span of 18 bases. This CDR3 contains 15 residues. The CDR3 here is CASKLTVGEDTEAFF. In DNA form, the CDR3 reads TGTGCCAGCAAACTGACAGTAGGGGAGGACACTGAAGCTTTCTTT.

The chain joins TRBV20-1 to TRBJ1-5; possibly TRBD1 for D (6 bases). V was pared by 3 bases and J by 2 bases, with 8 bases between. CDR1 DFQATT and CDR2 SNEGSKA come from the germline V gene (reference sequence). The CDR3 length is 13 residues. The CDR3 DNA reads TGCAGTGCTAGGTCAGGGGGCAATCAGCCCCAGCATTTT. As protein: CSARSGGNQPQHF.

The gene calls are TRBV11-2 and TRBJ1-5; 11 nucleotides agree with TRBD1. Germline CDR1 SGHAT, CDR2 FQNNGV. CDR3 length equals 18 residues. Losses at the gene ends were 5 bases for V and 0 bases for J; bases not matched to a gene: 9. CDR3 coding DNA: TGTGCCAGCAGCCGTGGGACAGGGGGACGCTATAGCAATCAGCCCCAGCATTTT. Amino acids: CASSRGTGGRYSNQPQHF.

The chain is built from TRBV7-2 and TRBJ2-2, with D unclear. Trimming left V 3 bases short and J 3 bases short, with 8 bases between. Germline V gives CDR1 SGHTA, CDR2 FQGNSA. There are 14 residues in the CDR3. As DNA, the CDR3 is TGTGCCAGCAGCTTTCCACGGGACACCGGGGAGCTGTTTTTT. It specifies CASSFPRDTGELFF. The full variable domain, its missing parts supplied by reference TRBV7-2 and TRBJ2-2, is GAGVSQSPSNKVTEKGKDVELRCDPISGHTALYWYRQSLGQGLEFLIYFQGNSAPDKSGLPSDRFSAERTGGSVSTLTIQRTQQEDSAVYLCASSFPRDTGELFFGEGSRLTVL.

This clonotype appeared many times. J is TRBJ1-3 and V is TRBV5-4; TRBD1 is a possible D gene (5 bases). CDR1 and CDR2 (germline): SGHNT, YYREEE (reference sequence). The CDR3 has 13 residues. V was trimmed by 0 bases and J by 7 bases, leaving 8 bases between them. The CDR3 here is CASSLAQGNTIYF. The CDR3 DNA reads TGTGCCAGCAGCTTGGCCCAGGGCAACACCATATATTTT.

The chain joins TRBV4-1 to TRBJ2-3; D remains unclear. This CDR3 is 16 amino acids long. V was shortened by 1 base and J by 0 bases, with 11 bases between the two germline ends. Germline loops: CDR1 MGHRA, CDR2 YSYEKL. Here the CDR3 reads CASSQVAQQSTDTQYF. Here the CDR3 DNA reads TGCGCCAGCAGCCAAGTGGCCCAGCAGAGCACAGATACGCAGTATTTT.

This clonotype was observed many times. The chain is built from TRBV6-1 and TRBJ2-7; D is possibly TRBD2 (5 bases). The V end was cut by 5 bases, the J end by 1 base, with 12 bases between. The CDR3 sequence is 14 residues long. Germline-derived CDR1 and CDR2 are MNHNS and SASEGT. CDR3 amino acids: CASSNGEISYEQYF. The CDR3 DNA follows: TGTGCCAGCAGTAATGGGGAGATTTCCTACGAGCAGTACTTC.